This entry lists 18 T cell receptor beta chains sequenced from one sample in a study of CD8 T cells in ankylosing spondylitis. The study, taken as a whole, reports: Seemingly distinctive of ankylosing spondylitis blood was a TCR beta motif formed by eight highly homologous variants.

TCRdb re-derived calls from the 5' RACE reads in MiXCR, one entry per CDR3 protein. This sample carries hundreds of thousands of distinct CDR3 sequences, 12% of them seen once, and the ten largest clones take roughly 0.51%. These receptors have no known antigen. The sample consisted of blood, either unsorted or a sorted T cell fraction (not recorded which). The receptors were sampled from a male donor with ankylosing spondylitis.

This clonotype has just a few counts. This chain connects TRBV7-2 to TRBJ2-3; D possibly corresponds to TRBD2 (5 bases). The CDR3 contains 13 residues. Germline CDR1 reads SGHTA; CDR2 reads FQGNSA. Trimming stripped 5 bases from V and 6 bases from J, with 12 bases between. In nucleotides, the CDR3 is TGTGCCAGCAGCGGGAATAGGGAGGATACGCAGTATTTT. This encodes CASSGNREDTQYF.

This clonotype was seen ten or more times. CDR3 bases: TGTGCCAGCAGCTTGGGAGGGCGAGATGACATTCAGTACTTC. Translated, it gives CASSLGGRDDIQYF. The rearrangement links TRBV5-6 to TRBJ2-4; the D gene is possibly TRBD2 (5 bases). The V end was cut by 0 bases, the J end by 8 bases, with 12 bases between. Per germline, CDR1 SGHDT and CDR2 YYEEEE. CDR3 length equals 14 residues.

V gene TRBV20-1 combines with J gene TRBJ2-1, with a weak D call TRBD2 (6 bases). The germline V gene has CDR1 DFQATT and CDR2 SNEGSKA (reference sequence). The CDR3 loop spans 15 amino acids. Trimming pared 5 bases from V and 7 bases from J, leaving 21 bases between. CDR3 sequence reads: CSALPAGWARNEQFF. CDR3 nucleotide sequence: TGCAGTGCTCTTCCAGCGGGTTGGGCCAGGAATGAGCAGTTCTTC.

This clonotype was counted only a few times. The chain joins TRBV4-3 to TRBJ1-2; perhaps TRBD1 as D (5 bases). V was trimmed by 1 base and J by 4 bases, leaving 10 bases between them. CDR1 is LGHNA and CDR2 is YSLEER in the germline V gene. CDR3 size: 14 residues. This chain's CDR3 is CASSQGQMGYGYTF. In DNA, the CDR3 is TGCGCCAGCAGCCAAGGACAGATGGGCTATGGCTACACCTTC.

This chain connects TRBV20-1 to TRBJ1-4; the D gene is possibly TRBD1 (5 bases). The CDR3 extends over 13 amino acids. V was trimmed by 6 bases and J by 8 bases, leaving 16 bases between them. Germline loops: CDR1 DFQATT, CDR2 SNEGSKA (reference sequence). The CDR3 loop reads CSARTLQTEKLFF. DNA for the CDR3: TGCAGTGCCAGGACACTTCAGACGGAAAAACTGTTTTTT.

This clonotype has at least ten counts. V is TRBV10-3 and J is TRBJ2-5; D gene uncertain. V was cut by 11 bases and J by 5 bases, with 15 bases left in between. The germline V gene encodes CDR1 ENHRY and CDR2 SYGVKD. The CDR3 consists of 12 residues. The CDR3 region is CAVRKGGETQYF. In DNA, the CDR3 is TGTGCCGTAAGGAAGGGTGGCGAGACCCAGTACTTC.

The rearrangement joins TRBV4-3 to TRBJ1-4; maybe TRBD1 (6 bases). Germline CDR1 reads LGHNA; CDR2 reads YSLEER. The CDR3 is 16 amino acids. Trimming removed 3 bases at V and 3 bases at J, with 14 bases between. CDR3 sequence reads: CASSQDNREPNEKLFF. Written as DNA, the CDR3 is TGCGCCAGCAGCCAGGATAACAGGGAGCCTAATGAAAAACTGTTTTTT.

The V and J genes are TRBV12-3 or TRBV12-4 and TRBJ1-2; D remains ambiguous. Trimming stripped 1 base from V and 4 bases from J, with 13 bases between. This CDR3 contains 15 residues. Here the CDR3 DNA reads TGTGCCAGCAGTTTAGACGGGGTCGGGATCTATGGCTACACCTTC. Its translation is CASSLDGVGIYGYTF.

A few counts support this clonotype. The CDR3 sequence: CASSSGIIVGRPADTQYF. CDR3 sequence (DNA): TGCGCCAGCAGCTCGGGGATAATAGTCGGGAGGCCAGCAGATACGCAGTATTTT. V and J are TRBV5-1 and TRBJ2-3; 7 bases fit TRBD2. Unmatched junction bases numbered 17, after V lost 3 bases and J lost 4 bases. From germline, CDR1 is SGHRS and CDR2 YFSETQ. The CDR3 runs 18 residues.

A few counts support this clonotype. V usage is TRBV20-1 and J usage is TRBJ1-6, with a tentative D call TRBD1 (6 bases). The CDR3 runs to 15 residues. Trimming shortened V by 0 bases and J by 7 bases, and 13 bases separated the two germline ends. The germline V gene has CDR1 DFQATT and CDR2 SNEGSKA (reference sequence). DNA for the CDR3: TGCAGTGCTAGAGACATGGTTCAGGGGAATTCACCCCTCCACTTT. Translated: CSARDMVQGNSPLHF.

This clonotype has at least ten counts. V usage is TRBV12-3 or TRBV12-4 and J usage is TRBJ1-1; possible D gene TRBD1, 6 bases. Trimming removed 5 bases from V and 9 bases from J, with 13 bases in between. This CDR3 contains 12 residues. The CDR3: CASSPLGGKAFF. The CDR3 bases are TGTGCCAGCAGTCCCCTAGGGGGGAAAGCTTTCTTT.

This clonotype came up a few times. This chain joins TRBV29-1 and TRBJ2-7, with TRBD1 matching over 9 bases. The CDR3 sequence is 14 residues long. From germline, CDR1 is SQVTM and CDR2 ANQGSEA. With 7 bases clipped from V and 3 bases from J, the junction kept 10 bases outside the gene matches. CDR3 residues: CSAGRGTGNYEQYF. The CDR3 DNA follows: TGCAGCGCGGGACGTGGGACAGGGAACTACGAGCAGTACTTC.

The table lists this clonotype with a few counts. This chain connects TRBV5-1 to TRBJ2-7; D might be TRBD1 or TRBD2, each matching 5 bases. CDR1 is SGHRS, CDR2 YFSETQ, per germline. The CDR3 sequence is 13 residues long. The ends were cut back, 0 bases at V and 9 bases at J, with 13 bases in the middle. The CDR3, as DNA: TGCGCCAGCAGCTTGGTGGGGGAAATTGGGCAGTACTTC. Amino acid sequence: CASSLVGEIGQYF.

This clonotype was counted ten times or more. The chain uses TRBV6-5 and TRBJ2-5; no reliable D call. Germline CDR1 is MNHEY and CDR2 is SVGAGI. Trimming cost V 0 bases and J 4 bases, with 9 bases left between them. CDR3 length: 14 amino acids. CDR3: CASSYSGPGETQYF. Here the CDR3 DNA reads TGTGCCAGCAGTTACTCCGGGCCGGGAGAGACCCAGTACTTC.

In this sample, this clonotype turned up a few times. V gene TRBV20-1 combines with J gene TRBJ2-6, with TRBD2 as a possible D gene (6 bases). The CDR3 is made up of 15 amino acids. Trimming left V 7 bases short and J 2 bases short, with 15 bases between. Germline-derived CDR1 and CDR2 are DFQATT and SNEGSKA (reference sequence). CDR3 in amino acids: CSGLGSSPGANVLTF. CDR3 coding DNA: TGCAGTGGACTAGGTTCCTCCCCTGGGGCCAACGTCCTGACTTTC.

V usage is TRBV28 and J usage is TRBJ2-5; D gene uncertain. This CDR3 spans 14 amino acids. Looked up from germline, CDR1 is MDHEN and CDR2 is SYDVKM. V was shortened by 3 bases and J by 5 bases, with 13 bases between the two germline ends. The CDR3: CASSFRLERETQYF. In DNA, the CDR3 is TGTGCCAGCAGTTTTCGGCTAGAGAGGGAGACCCAGTACTTC.

This clonotype came up many times. This chain uses TRBV5-5 with TRBJ1-1; D is perhaps TRBD1 (5 bases). CDR3 length: 13 amino acids. In germline, CDR1 is SGHKS, CDR2 YYEKEE (reference sequence). Deletions cut 4 bases from V and 8 bases from J, with 15 bases between. The CDR3 loop reads CASSPPWGREAFF. CDR3 nucleotide sequence: TGTGCCAGCAGCCCTCCTTGGGGGAGAGAAGCTTTCTTT.

The chain joins TRBV13 to TRBJ1-4, with TRBD1 matching 7 bases. CDR3 size: 16 residues. CDR1 PRHDT and CDR2 FYEKMQ come from the germline V gene (reference sequence). V trimming: 0 bases; J trimming: 7 bases; junction bases outside the gene matches: 8. Here the CDR3 reads CASSLGGRGRAEKLFF. In DNA form, the CDR3 reads TGTGCCAGCAGCTTAGGCGGTAGGGGGCGAGCTGAAAAACTGTTTTTT.